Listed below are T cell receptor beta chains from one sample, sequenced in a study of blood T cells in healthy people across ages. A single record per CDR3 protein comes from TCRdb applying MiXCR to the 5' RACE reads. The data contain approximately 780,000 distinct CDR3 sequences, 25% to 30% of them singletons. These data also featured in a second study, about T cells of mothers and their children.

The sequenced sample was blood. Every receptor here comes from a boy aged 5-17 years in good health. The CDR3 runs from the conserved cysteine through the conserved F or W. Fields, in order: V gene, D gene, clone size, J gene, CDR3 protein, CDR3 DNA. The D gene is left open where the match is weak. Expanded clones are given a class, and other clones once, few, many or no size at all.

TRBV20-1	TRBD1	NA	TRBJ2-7	CSASGDRGNSYEQYF	TGCAGTGCTAGCGGGGACAGGGGGAATTCCTACGAGCAGTACTTC
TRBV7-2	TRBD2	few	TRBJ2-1	CASSQGLAGANEQFF	TGTGCCAGCAGCCAGGGACTAGCGGGAGCAAATGAGCAGTTCTTC
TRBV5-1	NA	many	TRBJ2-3	CASSAGSLGADTQYF	TGCGCCAGCAGCGCGGGGAGTCTTGGCGCAGATACGCAGTATTTT
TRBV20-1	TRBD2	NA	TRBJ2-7	CSGTSDTSGKNYEQYF	TGCAGTGGAACATCAGATACTAGCGGAAAAAACTACGAGCAGTACTTC
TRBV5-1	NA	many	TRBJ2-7	CASSRDGQTYEQYF	TGCGCCAGCAGTAGGGACGGACAAACCTACGAGCAGTACTTC
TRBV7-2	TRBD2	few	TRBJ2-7	CASSRRLAGLYEQYF	TGTGCCAGCAGCAGACGACTAGCGGGGCTCTACGAGCAGTACTTC
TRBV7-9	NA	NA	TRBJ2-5	CASSFPGLGVTQYF	TGTGCCAGCAGCTTCCCGGGCTTGGGCGTGACCCAGTACTTC
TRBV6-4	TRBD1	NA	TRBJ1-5	CASSIRQGCNQPQHF	TGTGCCAGCAGTATCCGACAGGGCTGCAATCAGCCCCAGCATTTT
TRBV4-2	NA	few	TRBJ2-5	CASSQGRRGAEETQYF	TGTGCCAGCAGCCAAGGACGTAGGGGGGCCGAAGAGACCCAGTACTTC
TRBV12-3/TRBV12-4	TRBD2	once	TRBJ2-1	CAIGTSGYNEQLF	TGTGCCATCGGGACTAGCGGCTACAATGAGCAGCTCTTC
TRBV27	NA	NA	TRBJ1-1	CASTLAGMNTEAFF	TGTGCCAGCACTTTAGCGGGGATGAACACTGAAGCTTTCTTT
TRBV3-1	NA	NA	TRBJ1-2	CASSQDRKGTSYTF	TGTGCCAGCAGCCAAGATCGGAAAGGGACGAGCTACACCTTC
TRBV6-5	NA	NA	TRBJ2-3	CASSYSKGPHYTQYF	TGTGCCAGCAGTTACTCGAAGGGACCCCACTATACGCAGTATTTT
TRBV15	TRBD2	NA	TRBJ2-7	CATSRDPGTSGLYEQYF	TGTGCCACCAGCAGAGATCCAGGGACTAGCGGCCTCTACGAGCAGTACTTC
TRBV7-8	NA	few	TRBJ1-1	CASSFRHTEAFF	TGTGCCAGCAGCTTCAGACACACTGAAGCTTTCTTT
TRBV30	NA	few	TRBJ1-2	CAWRVAGAPGYTF	TGTGCCTGGAGGGTAGCGGGGGCGCCCGGCTACACCTTC
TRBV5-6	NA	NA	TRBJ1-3	CASSRVAVSGNTIYF	TGTGCCAGCAGCCGCGTTGCGGTCTCTGGAAACACCATATATTTT
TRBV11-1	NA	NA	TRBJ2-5	CASSFIPGKTRQETQYF	TGTGCCAGCAGCTTCATTCCGGGAAAGACCCGACAAGAGACCCAGTACTTC
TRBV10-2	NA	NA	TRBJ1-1	CASSEWLGKAEAFF	TGCGCCAGCAGTGAGTGGTTAGGGAAGGCTGAAGCTTTCTTT
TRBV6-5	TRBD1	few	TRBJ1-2	CASRPGTGDGYTF	TGTGCCAGCAGACCCGGGACAGGGGATGGCTACACCTTC
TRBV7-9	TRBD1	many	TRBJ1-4	CASSSTSGTGDEKLFF	TGTGCCAGCAGCTCTACGAGCGGGACAGGGGATGAAAAACTGTTTTTT
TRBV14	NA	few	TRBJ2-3	CASSSRDTNYWAQYF	TGTGCCAGCAGCTCACGGGACACGAACTACTGGGCGCAGTATTTT
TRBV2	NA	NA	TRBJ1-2	CASSDEGGPNYGYTF	TGTGCCAGCAGTGATGAGGGCGGACCTAACTATGGCTACACCTTC
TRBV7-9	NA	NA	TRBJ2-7	CASSDDSYEQYF	TGTGCCAGCAGCGATGACAGCTACGAGCAGTACTTC
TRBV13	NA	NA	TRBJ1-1	CASTLYGRENTEAFF	TGTGCCAGCACCCTTTATGGACGGGAGAACACTGAAGCTTTCTTT
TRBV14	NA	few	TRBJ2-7	CASSGFSGQQYF	TGTGCCAGCAGCGGATTTTCGGGGCAGCAGTACTTC
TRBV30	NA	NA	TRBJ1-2	CAWSGQPNSYGYTF	TGTGCCTGGTCAGGACAGCCTAACTCATATGGCTACACCTTC
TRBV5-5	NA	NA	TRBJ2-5	CASSPGTMGETQYF	TGTGCCAGCAGCCCAGGGACGATGGGAGAGACCCAGTACTTC
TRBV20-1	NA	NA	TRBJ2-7	CSATPGTSPYEQYF	TGCAGTGCCACCCCCGGGACATCCCCCTACGAGCAGTACTTC
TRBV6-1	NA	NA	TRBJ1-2	CASRIRQDGYTF	TGTGCCAGCAGGATCAGACAGGATGGCTACACCTTC
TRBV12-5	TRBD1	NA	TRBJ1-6	CASGWGQTSSYNSPLHF	TGTGCTAGTGGCTGGGGACAGACGAGCTCCTATAATTCACCCCTCCACTTT
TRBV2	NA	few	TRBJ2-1	CASSRSAYNEQFF	TGTGCCAGTTCGAGATCGGCCTACAATGAGCAGTTCTTC
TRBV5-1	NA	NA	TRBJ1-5	CASSGGGGSPQHF	TGCGCCAGCAGCGGGGGGGGAGGGAGTCCCCAGCATTTT
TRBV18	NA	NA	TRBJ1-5	CASSPGGEQPQHF	TGTGCCAGCTCACCAGGCGGGGAACAGCCCCAGCATTTT
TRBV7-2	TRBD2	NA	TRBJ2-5	CASIQTSGGQTQYF	TGTGCCAGCATCCAGACTAGCGGGGGTCAGACCCAGTACTTC
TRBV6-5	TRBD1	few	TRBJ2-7	CASSSRQGPYEQYF	TGTGCCAGCAGTTCACGACAGGGGCCTTACGAGCAGTACTTC
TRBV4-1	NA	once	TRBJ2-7	CASSRELLTGAGPYEQYF	TGCGCCAGCAGCCGAGAACTCCTGACGGGGGCTGGGCCCTACGAGCAGTACTTC
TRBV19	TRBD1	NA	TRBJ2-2	CASTIQGSNTGELFF	TGTGCCAGTACCATACAGGGGTCTAACACCGGGGAGCTGTTTTTT
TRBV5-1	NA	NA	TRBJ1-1	CASSSRTTHTEAFF	TGCGCCAGCAGCTCCAGGACGACGCACACTGAAGCTTTCTTT
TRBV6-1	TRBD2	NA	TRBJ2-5	CASRKLAGGQETQYF	TGTGCCAGCAGGAAACTAGCGGGGGGTCAAGAGACCCAGTACTTC
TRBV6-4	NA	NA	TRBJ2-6	CASSAGRFWHGANVLTF	TGTGCCAGCAGTGCAGGCAGGTTTTGGCATGGGGCCAACGTCCTGACTTTC
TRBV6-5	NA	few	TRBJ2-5	CASSYSSVVGVSGETQYF	TGTGCCAGCAGTTACTCGTCCGTCGTCGGAGTATCTGGCGAGACCCAGTACTTC
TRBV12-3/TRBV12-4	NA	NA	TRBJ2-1	CASRIGISKANEQFF	TGTGCCAGCAGGATAGGCATCTCTAAGGCCAATGAGCAGTTCTTC
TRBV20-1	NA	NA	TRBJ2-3	CSARERGGRPDTQYF	TGCAGTGCCCGAGAGAGGGGGGGCCGGCCAGATACGCAGTATTTT
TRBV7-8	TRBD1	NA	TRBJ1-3	CASSLSGGLRNTIYF	TGTGCCAGCAGCTTATCAGGGGGGCTGAGAAACACCATATATTTT
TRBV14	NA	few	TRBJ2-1	CASSQDLRRGNEQFF	TGTGCCAGCAGCCAAGATCTAAGGAGGGGCAATGAGCAGTTCTTC
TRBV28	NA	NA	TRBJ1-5	CASRRIVEIISGNQPQHF	TGTGCCAGTCGGCGGATAGTGGAAATAATAAGTGGCAATCAGCCCCAGCATTTT
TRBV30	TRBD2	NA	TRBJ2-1	CAWSPGTSAYNEQFF	TGTGCCTGGAGTCCCGGGACTAGCGCGTACAATGAGCAGTTCTTC
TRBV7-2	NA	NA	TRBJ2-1	CASSWTGTDGDEQFF	TGTGCCAGCAGCTGGACCGGGACCGATGGGGATGAGCAGTTCTTC
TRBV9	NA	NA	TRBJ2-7	CASSVEGFSYEQYF	TGTGCCAGCAGCGTAGAAGGCTTCTCCTACGAGCAGTACTTC
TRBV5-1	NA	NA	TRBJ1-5	CASSLGPRDSNQPQHF	TGCGCCAGCAGCTTGGGGCCCAGGGATAGCAATCAGCCCCAGCATTTT
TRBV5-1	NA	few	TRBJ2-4	CASSADKAGVQYF	TGCGCCAGCAGCGCCGACAAGGCCGGGGTTCAGTACTTC
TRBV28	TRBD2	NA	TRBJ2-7	CASSAGTSAPYEQYF	TGTGCCAGCAGTGCCGGGACTAGTGCGCCCTACGAGCAGTACTTC
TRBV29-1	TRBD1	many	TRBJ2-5	CSVEGAPETQYF	TGCAGCGTCGAGGGGGCCCCTGAGACCCAGTACTTC
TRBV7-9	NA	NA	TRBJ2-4	CASSLEGVSAKNIQYF	TGTGCCAGCAGCTTAGAAGGGGTGTCCGCCAAAAACATTCAGTACTTC
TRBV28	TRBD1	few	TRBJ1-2	CASYALPGTGVYGYTF	TGTGCCAGCTACGCCCTTCCCGGGACAGGGGTCTATGGCTACACCTTC
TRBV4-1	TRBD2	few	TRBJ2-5	CASSQSSGGVGETQYF	TGCGCCAGCAGCCAATCTAGCGGGGGGGTTGGAGAGACCCAGTACTTC
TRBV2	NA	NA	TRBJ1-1	CASTSHGMNTEAFF	TGTGCCAGCACCTCCCACGGAATGAACACTGAAGCTTTCTTT
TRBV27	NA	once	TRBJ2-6	CASSFVGVAGANVLTF	TGTGCCAGCAGTTTCGTGGGGGTTGCTGGGGCCAACGTCCTGACTTTC
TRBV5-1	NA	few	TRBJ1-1	CASSQLPDGSEAFF	TGCGCCAGCAGCCAGCTACCAGATGGAAGTGAAGCTTTCTTT